This note documents a single T cell receptor beta chain sequence. What this receptor recognizes is not known. A much more abundant neighbour one base away suggests this may be a read error. The missing conserved phenylalanine or tryptophan at the end of this CDR3 makes a read error likely. The sample comes from a study of tumor-infiltrating lymphocytes in primary liver carcinoma (dated by TCRdb to the late 2010s). General notes on the study: Of the five patients (three men and two women, aged 30 to 69 years), four had hepatocellular carcinoma and one had combined HCC and intrahepatic cholangiocarcinoma. The five patients had tumors of stage T1-T3 N0M0, with maximum diameters ranging from about 4.2 to 11 cm. Each sample produced roughly 3.65 to 7.5 million productive TCRbeta reads, and read depth showed no significant difference between tissue types. For each liver tumor, the study sampled five regions along with adjacent normal tissue and blood, and applied TCRbeta repertoire sequencing, expression microarrays and whole-exome sequencing. A total of 35 specimens from 5 patients underwent TCRbeta repertoire sequencing, comprising some 25 tumor regions, 5 adjacent noncancerous liver tissues and 5 peripheral blood samples. The roughly 25 tumor region samples were profiled with Agilent mRNA microarrays so that TCRbeta repertoire diversity could be related to the local molecular phenotype. Technical replicate repertoires showed high reproducibility, with mean shared-clone rates around 0.91 and correlation coefficients above 0.98. What the work shows at the level of the full study, not this receptor alone: Only the TCR beta chain was sequenced, which likely underestimates true repertoire diversity because unpaired alpha chains were not captured. Consistent with antigen-driven expansion, pairs of tumor regions showed higher repertoire overlap (mean around 36%) than either tumor-adjacent pairs (approximately 17%) or tumor-blood pairs (roughly 15%). The top 250 clones accounted for a significantly greater share of the repertoire in tumors than in blood (p = 0.039). With just 4 or 5 patients in the study, the authors point out that the findings should be validated in a larger study. Only roughly 8-25% of top clones appeared in all five regions of a tumor, which suggests that tumor-infiltrating T cells are spatially heterogeneous. Since the samples were bulk and unsorted, there was no way to compare CD4+ and CD8+ T cell repertoires.

The CDR1 and CDR2 encoded by the germline V gene are MDHEN and SYDVKM. Relative to germline, V is 3 bases shorter and J is 1 base shorter, with 6 bases between their ends. The CDR3 spans 13 residues, counting both ends. This entry keeps only the CDR3 DNA: 39 bases, framed from base 1. TCRbeta-specific cDNA was reverse-transcribed from roughly 500 ng total RNA using a constant-region primer and ProtoScript II reverse transcriptase. The TCRbeta libraries were prepared through three rounds of nested multiplex PCR following a slightly modified ARM-PCR procedure. Each of the first two PCR rounds ran for approximately 10 cycles and used multiplex TRBV1-TRBV30 forward primers together with a Cbeta reverse primer. A final 25-cycle PCR with Deep VentR polymerase added sample barcodes and Illumina adapters. Amplicons of 200-500 bp were gel-purified with a QIAquick gel extraction kit before sequencing. An Illumina HiSeq 2500 was used to sequence the TCRbeta amplicons, generating 250-bp paired-end reads. The original methods were these. Quality trimming of reads was performed with Trimmomatic v0.33, and paired reads were merged with FLASH v1.2.11 so that full CDR3 sequences could be recovered. V, D and J germline segments were assigned to the rearranged TCRbeta sequences by MiGEC v1.2.1b. VDJtools v1.0.0 computed clonotype statistics and Shannon-Wiener diversity indices. To reduce sampling bias, subsequent analyses other than the diversity analysis used only the 250 most abundant clonotypes in each sample. TCRdb reprocessed the public reads (quality trimming at Q25 with fastp, clone calling with MiXCR) and kept in-frame beta chains. Records with the same CDR3 protein are collapsed into one entry carrying the most frequent genes and DNA. The V and J calls and clone size are TCRdb's, not the authors'. In this sample the table shows about 110,000 distinct CDR3 sequences, around two thirds of which occur a single time. The ten largest make up over 7% of the sample.

Without any cell sorting, total RNA and DNA were co-extracted from about 21-30 mg of bulk tissue using the AllPrep DNA/RNA mini kit. Surgical resection was performed in China between November 2015 and 2016 on roughly 5 patients with histopathologically diagnosed primary liver carcinoma. At the time of sampling, the patients had chronic HBV infection and had not received any treatment. Each tumor was sampled at five spatially separated regions: the superior, inferior, left-lateral and right-lateral poles and the tumor centre. Histological examination found more than 75% viable tumor cells in every tumor sample. Each fresh piece of tumor and adjacent tissue was cut in two, with one half stored in RNAlater at -80 degrees C and the other half sent for histology.

Sequencing used liver tumor tissue from sampling region 1. According to the study, the label for this sample's cell subset or site signals: tumor region T1, superior pole. The chain is made from TRBV28 and TRBJ1-1; the D gene cannot be resolved reliably. The receptor was isolated from a woman aged 55-69 years with primary liver carcinoma and hepatitis B virus infection. The CDR3 amino acid sequence is: CASSFMGNTEAFS. The DNA reads TGTGCCAGCAGTTTTATGGGGAACACTGAAGCTTTCTCT.